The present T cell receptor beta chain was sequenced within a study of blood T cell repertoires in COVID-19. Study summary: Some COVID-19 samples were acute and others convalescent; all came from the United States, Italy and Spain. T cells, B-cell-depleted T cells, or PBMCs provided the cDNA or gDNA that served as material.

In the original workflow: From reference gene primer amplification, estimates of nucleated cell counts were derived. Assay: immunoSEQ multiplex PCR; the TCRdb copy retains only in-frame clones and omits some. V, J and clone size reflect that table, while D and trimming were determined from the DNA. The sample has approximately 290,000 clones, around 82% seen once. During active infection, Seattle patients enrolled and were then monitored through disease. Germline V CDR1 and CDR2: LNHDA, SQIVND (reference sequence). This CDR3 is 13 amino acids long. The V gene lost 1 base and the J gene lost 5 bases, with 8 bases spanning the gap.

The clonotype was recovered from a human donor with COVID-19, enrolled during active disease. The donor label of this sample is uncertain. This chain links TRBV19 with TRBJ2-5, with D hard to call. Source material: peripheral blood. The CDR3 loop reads CASSIARVETQYF. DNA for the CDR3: TGTGCCAGTAGTATAGCCCGGGTGGAGACCCAGTACTTC.